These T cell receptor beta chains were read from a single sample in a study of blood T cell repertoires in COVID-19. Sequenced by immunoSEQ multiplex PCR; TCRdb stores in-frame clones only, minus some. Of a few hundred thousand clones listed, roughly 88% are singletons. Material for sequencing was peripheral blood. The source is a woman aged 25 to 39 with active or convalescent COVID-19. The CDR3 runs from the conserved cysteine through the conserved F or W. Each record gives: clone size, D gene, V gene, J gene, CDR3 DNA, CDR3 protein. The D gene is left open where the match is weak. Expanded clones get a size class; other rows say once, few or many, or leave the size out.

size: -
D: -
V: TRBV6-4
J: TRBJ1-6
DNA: TGTGCCAGCAGTGAACAGATGGGTTCACCCCTCCACTTT
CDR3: CASSEQMGSPLHF

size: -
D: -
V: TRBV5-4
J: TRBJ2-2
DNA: TGTGCCAGCAGCTCCGAAGTAGCGGCCACCGGGGAGCTGTTTTTT
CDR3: CASSSEVAATGELFF

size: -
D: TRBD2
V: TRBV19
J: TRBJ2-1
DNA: TGTGCCGCAGGACTAGCGGGGGCCAACATCTACAATGAGCAGTTCTTC
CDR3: CAAGLAGANIYNEQFF

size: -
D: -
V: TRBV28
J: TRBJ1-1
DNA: TGTGCCAGCTCCCACATCGACACTGAAGCTTTCTTT
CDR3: CASSHIDTEAFF

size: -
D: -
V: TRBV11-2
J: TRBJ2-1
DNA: TGTGCCAGCAGCTTAGGCCAGGGCAATGAGCAGTTCTTC
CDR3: CASSLGQGNEQFF

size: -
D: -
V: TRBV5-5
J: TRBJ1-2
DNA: TGTGCCAGCAGTCCCGAAGGACAGAGGCTCTATGGCTACACCTTC
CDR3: CASSPEGQRLYGYTF

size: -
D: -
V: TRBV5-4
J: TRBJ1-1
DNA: TGTGCCAGCAGCAGGGGACAAGTGAACACTGAAGCTTTCTTT
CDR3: CASSRGQVNTEAFF

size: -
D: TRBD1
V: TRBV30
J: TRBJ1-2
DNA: TGTGCCTGGAGTTCGACAGGGGCCGATGGCTACACCTTC
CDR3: CAWSSTGADGYTF

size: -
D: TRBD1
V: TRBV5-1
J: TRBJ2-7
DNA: TGCGCCAGCAGCACCACTGGACAGGGGGCGAAGCAGTACTTC
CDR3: CASSTTGQGAKQYF

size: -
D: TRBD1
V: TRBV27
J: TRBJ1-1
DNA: TGTGCCAGCGGGACAGGGGGGGGCACTGAAGCTTTCTTT
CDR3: CASGTGGGTEAFF

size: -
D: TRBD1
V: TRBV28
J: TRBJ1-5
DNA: TGTGCCAGCAGCCCAGGGACAGGGTTGGTCAGTCAGCCCCAGCATTTT
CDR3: CASSPGTGLVSQPQHF

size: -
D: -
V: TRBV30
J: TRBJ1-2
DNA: TGTGCCGGCGGGAGGGGCGCTAACTATGGCTACACCTTC
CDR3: CAGGRGANYGYTF

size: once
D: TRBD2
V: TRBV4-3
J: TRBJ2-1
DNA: TGCGCCAGCACCGAGGGGGCGGGGGGGTACAATGAGCAGTTCTTC
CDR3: CASTEGAGGYNEQFF

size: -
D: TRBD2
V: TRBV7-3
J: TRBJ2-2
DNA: TGTGCCAGCAGCACCCCCAGGACTAGCGGGGGTATCGGGGAGCTGTTTTTT
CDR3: CASSTPRTSGGIGELFF

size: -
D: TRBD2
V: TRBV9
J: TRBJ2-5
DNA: TGTGCCAGCAGCGTGCAAGCGGGGGGCGGGGAGACCCAGTACTTC
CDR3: CASSVQAGGGETQYF

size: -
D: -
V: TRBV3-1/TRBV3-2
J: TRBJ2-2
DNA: TGTGCCAGCAGCCAAGCTTTCTACACCGGGGAGCTGTTTTTT
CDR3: CASSQAFYTGELFF

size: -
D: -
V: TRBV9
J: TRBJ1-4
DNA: TGTGCCAGCAGCGCCTCCGGACAACCAACTAATGAAAAACTGTTTTTT
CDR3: CASSASGQPTNEKLFF

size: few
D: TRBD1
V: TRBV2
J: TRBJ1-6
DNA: TGTGCCAGCAGTCCCCCGGGGGGGACAGCCTTTAATTCACCCCTCCACTTT
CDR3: CASSPPGGTAFNSPLHF

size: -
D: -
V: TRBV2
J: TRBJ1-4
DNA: TGTGCCAGCAGTGATCGGGGCGGGAGACTCCTTAATGAAAAACTGTTTTTT
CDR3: CASSDRGGRLLNEKLFF

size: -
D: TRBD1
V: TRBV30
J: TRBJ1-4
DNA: TGTGCCTGGGGTCCAGGGGGAAAACTGTTTTTT
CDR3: CAWGPGGKLFF

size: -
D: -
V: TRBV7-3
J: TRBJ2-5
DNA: TGTGCCAGCAGCTTAATTGCAGGGGAGACCCAGTACTTC
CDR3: CASSLIAGETQYF

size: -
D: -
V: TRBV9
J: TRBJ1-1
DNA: TGTGCCAGCAGCGTAGGGGCAGGGCGGCCTGAAGCTTTCTTT
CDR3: CASSVGAGRPEAFF

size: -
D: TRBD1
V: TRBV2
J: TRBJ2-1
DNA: TGTGCCAGCAGTGATTTAATCCAGGGGGCCAAGTATGAGCAGTTCTTC
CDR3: CASSDLIQGAKYEQFF

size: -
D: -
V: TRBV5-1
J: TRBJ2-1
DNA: TGCGCCAGCAGCTTGGGACAGGGAGGAGCGGTTAGGCAGTTCTTC
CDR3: CASSLGQGGAVRQFF

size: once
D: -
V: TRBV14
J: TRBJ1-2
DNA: TGTGCCAGCAGCCAAGATGGCGGAAGTTATGGCTACACCTTC
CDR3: CASSQDGGSYGYTF

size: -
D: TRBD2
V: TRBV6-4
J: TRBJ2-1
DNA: TGTGCCAGCGCATTAGCGGGGGGGCAGGGTGAGCAGTTCTTC
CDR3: CASALAGGQGEQFF

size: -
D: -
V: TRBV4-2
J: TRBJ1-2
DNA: TGTGCCAGCAGCCTATACACAATCGGGGAAGGCTACACCTTC
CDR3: CASSLYTIGEGYTF

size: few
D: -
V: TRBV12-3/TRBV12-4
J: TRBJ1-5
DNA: TGTGCCAGCAGTTTAGATCCGGGGCCCCAGCATTTT
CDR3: CASSLDPGPQHF

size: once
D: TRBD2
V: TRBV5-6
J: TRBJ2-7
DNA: TGTGCCAGCAGCTATAGCGGGGGGGCCTACGAGCAGTACTTC
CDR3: CASSYSGGAYEQYF

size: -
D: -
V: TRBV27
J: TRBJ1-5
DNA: TGTGCCAGCAGGGCCCTGGCGGGGGGCAATCAGCCCCAGCATTTT
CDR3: CASRALAGGNQPQHF

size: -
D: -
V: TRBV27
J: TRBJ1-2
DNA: TGTGCCAGCAGTTTGAGGGCAGGGGCGGGCTATGGCTACACCTTC
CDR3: CASSLRAGAGYGYTF

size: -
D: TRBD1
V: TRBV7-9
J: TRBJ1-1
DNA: TGTGCCAGCAGCCGCCGGGACAGGGGGCAAGCTTTCTTT
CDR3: CASSRRDRGQAFF

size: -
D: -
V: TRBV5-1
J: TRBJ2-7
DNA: TGCGCCAGCAGCTCCTTCACGACGGGTGTTGGCTACGAGCAGTACTTC
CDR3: CASSSFTTGVGYEQYF

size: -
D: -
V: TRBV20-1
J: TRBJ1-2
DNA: TGCAGTGCTAGGGGCCCAGGCTACACCTTC
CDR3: CSARGPGYTF

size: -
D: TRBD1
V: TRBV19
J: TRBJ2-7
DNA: TGTGCCAGTAGCCCGGGACAGGGGGCTTACGAGCAGTACTTC
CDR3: CASSPGQGAYEQYF

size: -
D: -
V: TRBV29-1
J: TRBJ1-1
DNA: TGCAGCGTTGACGAGGGAGGGGGGACTGAAGCTTTCTTT
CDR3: CSVDEGGGTEAFF

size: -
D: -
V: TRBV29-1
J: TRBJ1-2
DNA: TGCAGCGTTGTCGGGCAGGGATTCCCAAACTATGGCTACACCTTC
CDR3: CSVVGQGFPNYGYTF

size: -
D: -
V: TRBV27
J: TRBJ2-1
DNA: TGTGCCAGCAGTTTATCCCTCAGAGCGGAGCAGTTCTTC
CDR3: CASSLSLRAEQFF

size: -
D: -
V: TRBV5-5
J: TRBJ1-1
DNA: TGTGCCAGCAGCGCCTACGTTAACACTGAAGCTTTCTTT
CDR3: CASSAYVNTEAFF

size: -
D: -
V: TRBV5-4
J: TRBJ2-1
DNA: TGTGCCAGCAGCCGGGGAAATGAGCAGTTCTTC
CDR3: CASSRGNEQFF

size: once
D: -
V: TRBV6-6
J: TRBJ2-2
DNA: TGTGCCAGCACGTGGGCAGGGATCGGGACCGGGGAGCTGTTTTTT
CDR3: CASTWAGIGTGELFF

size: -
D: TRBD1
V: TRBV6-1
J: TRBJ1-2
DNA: TGTGCCAGCAGTGATCACAGGGGTTCAGGCTATGGCTACACCTTC
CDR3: CASSDHRGSGYGYTF

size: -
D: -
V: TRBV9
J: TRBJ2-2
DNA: TGTGCCAGCAGCCCTAGTCAGACCGGGGAGCTGTTTTTT
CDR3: CASSPSQTGELFF

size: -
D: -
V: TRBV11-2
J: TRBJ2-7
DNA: TGTGCCAGCAGCCTTACGGACAGCCCAGTCGACGAGCAGTACTTC
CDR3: CASSLTDSPVDEQYF

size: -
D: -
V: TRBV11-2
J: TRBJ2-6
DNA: TGTGCCAGCACACTTAGGGTAGGGGACATCCCCTCTGGGGCCAACGTCCTGACTTTC
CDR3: CASTLRVGDIPSGANVLTF

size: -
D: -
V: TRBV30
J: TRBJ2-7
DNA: TGTGCCTGGAGTTTCTGGGCTGGGGAGCAGTACTTC
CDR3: CAWSFWAGEQYF

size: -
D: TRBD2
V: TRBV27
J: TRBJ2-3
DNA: TGTGCCAGCAGTTTAAACGGCCGAGCGGGGGGCACAGATACGCAGTATTTT
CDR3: CASSLNGRAGGTDTQYF

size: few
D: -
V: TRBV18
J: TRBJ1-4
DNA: TGTGCCAGCTCACCGTTCGCAACTAATGAAAAACTGTTTTTT
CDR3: CASSPFATNEKLFF

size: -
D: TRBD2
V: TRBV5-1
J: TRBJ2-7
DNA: TGCGCCAGCAGCTCGGCCGGGTTGGGGAGGGACTACGAGCAGTACTTC
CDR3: CASSSAGLGRDYEQYF

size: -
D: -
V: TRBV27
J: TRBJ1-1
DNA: TGTGCCAGCAGTTTTAACAGGGACACTGAAGCTTTCTTT
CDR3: CASSFNRDTEAFF

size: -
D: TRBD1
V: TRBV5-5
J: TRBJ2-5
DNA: TGTGCCAGCAGCTGGCAGGGGGAGGAGACCCAGTACTTC
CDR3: CASSWQGEETQYF

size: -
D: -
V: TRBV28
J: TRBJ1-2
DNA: TGTGCCAGCAGTCACCCCGCAGGGGACTATGGCTACACCTTC
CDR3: CASSHPAGDYGYTF

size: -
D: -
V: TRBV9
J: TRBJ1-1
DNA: TGTGCCAGCAGCGTAGAGGGCAGGGCCGGCACTGAAGCTTTCTTT
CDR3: CASSVEGRAGTEAFF

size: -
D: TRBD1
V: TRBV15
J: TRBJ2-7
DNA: TGTGCCACCAGCAGCGGGACAGCGAGTGATTACGAGCAGTACTTC
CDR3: CATSSGTASDYEQYF

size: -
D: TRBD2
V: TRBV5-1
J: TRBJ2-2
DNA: TGCGCCAGCAGCGAGCGGGGGGACAACACCGGGGAGCTGTTTTTT
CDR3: CASSERGDNTGELFF

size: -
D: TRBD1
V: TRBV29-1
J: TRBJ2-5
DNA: TGCAGCGGATCCGGACAGGGTATGGGGACCCAGTACTTC
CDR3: CSGSGQGMGTQYF

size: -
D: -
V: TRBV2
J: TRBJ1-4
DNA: TGTGCCAGCAGTGAGCCTGCCGGAGGCGAAAAACTGTTTTTT
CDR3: CASSEPAGGEKLFF

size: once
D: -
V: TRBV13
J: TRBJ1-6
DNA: TGTGCCAGCAGCTTAGCCCCCGGGGGTTCACCCCTCCACTTT
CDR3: CASSLAPGGSPLHF

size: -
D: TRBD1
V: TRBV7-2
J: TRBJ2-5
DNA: TGTGCCAGCAGCTCGACAGGGGGCAGAGAGACCCAGTACTTC
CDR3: CASSSTGGRETQYF

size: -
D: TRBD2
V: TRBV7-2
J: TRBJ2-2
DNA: TGTGCCAGCATCCTTACTAGCGGGGGGAAGACCGGGGAGCTGTTTTTT
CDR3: CASILTSGGKTGELFF